This is a list of T cell receptor beta chains from one sample in a study of blood T cell repertoires in COVID-19. Sequencing was performed with immunoSEQ multiplex PCR; in TCRdb, only in-frame clones are kept and a portion is missing. The sample records 200,000 to 250,000 clones, around 88% being singletons. The sample comprised peripheral blood. The receptors derive from a woman aged 25 to 39 who had recovered from COVID-19. The CDR3 runs from the conserved cysteine through the conserved F or W. A D gene is named only where the DNA matches it firmly. Only part of the rows carry a size: once, few, many, or a class if the clone is expanded.

cdr3_aa	cdr3_nt	v_call	j_call	d_call	clone_size	cdr3_length
CASSYLGAPNTEAFF	TGTGCCAGCAGTTACCTGGGGGCCCCGAACACTGAAGCTTTCTTT	TRBV6-2/TRBV6-3	TRBJ1-1	-	-	15
CASSPTYSGHQNTEAFF	TGTGCCAGCAGCCCGACTTACTCGGGACACCAGAACACTGAAGCTTTCTTT	TRBV14	TRBJ1-1	-	-	17
CASSKRQQGGQETQYF	TGCGCCAGCAGCAAACGCCAGCAGGGAGGACAAGAGACCCAGTACTTC	TRBV5-1	TRBJ2-5	-	-	16
CASSPLVRGERELFF	TGTGCCAGCAGCCCCCTAGTGCGGGGGGAACGGGAGCTGTTTTTT	TRBV11-2	TRBJ2-2	TRBD2	once	15
CASSQGRGGSYEQYF	TGCGCCAGCAGTCAGGGGAGGGGGGGGAGCTACGAGCAGTACTTC	TRBV23-1	TRBJ2-7	-	-	15
CASQTGDEKLFF	TGTGCCAGCCAGACAGGGGATGAAAAACTGTTTTTT	TRBV2	TRBJ1-4	TRBD1	-	12
CASGPSGVGETQYF	TGTGCCAGCGGACCTAGCGGGGTGGGTGAGACCCAGTACTTC	TRBV2	TRBJ2-5	TRBD2	-	14
CASSIDLRQGGVSYEQYF	TGTGCCAGTAGTATAGATCTTAGACAGGGGGGAGTATCCTACGAGCAGTACTTC	TRBV19	TRBJ2-7	TRBD1	-	18
CASSLGGGYTQYF	TGTGCCAGCAGTTTAGGGGGCGGTTATACGCAGTATTTT	TRBV12-3/TRBV12-4	TRBJ2-3	-	-	13
CASRAVAGGEETQYF	TGCGCCAGCAGGGCCGTTGCAGGGGGTGAAGAGACCCAGTACTTC	TRBV5-1	TRBJ2-5	TRBD1	-	15
CAISESNIENYTF	TGTGCCATCAGTGAGTCGAATATAGAAAACTACACCTTC	TRBV10-3	TRBJ1-2	-	-	13
CASSIFGQPGTYGYTF	TGTGCCAGCAGTATCTTTGGACAGCCAGGCACCTATGGCTACACCTTC	TRBV27	TRBJ1-2	-	few	16
CASSSFTSGSGGETQYF	TGTGCCAGCAGTTCCTTTACCTCAGGGTCCGGTGGAGAGACCCAGTACTTC	TRBV7-7	TRBJ2-5	-	-	17
CASSYRPGGLDGYTF	TGTGCCAGCAGCTATCGCCCAGGAGGGTTGGATGGCTACACCTTC	TRBV7-9	TRBJ1-2	-	-	15
CASSQGLLEKLFF	TGTGCCAGCAGCCAGGGACTGCTTGAAAAACTGTTTTTT	TRBV6-5	TRBJ1-4	-	-	13
CASSTRPEAYGYTF	TGTGCCAGTAGTACCCGCCCCGAGGCCTATGGCTACACCTTC	TRBV19	TRBJ1-2	-	-	14
CASRTSGETQYF	TGTGCCAGCAGAACTAGCGGGGAGACCCAGTACTTC	TRBV2	TRBJ2-5	TRBD2	-	12
CASSLGGTVVEPLHF	TGTGCCAGCAGCTTAGGTGGGACAGTAGTAGAACCCCTCCACTTT	TRBV7-9	TRBJ1-6	TRBD1	few	15
CASSAPDRANEQFF	TGTGCCAGCAGTGCGCCGGACAGGGCAAATGAGCAGTTCTTC	TRBV25-1	TRBJ2-1	TRBD1	-	14
CASGTLTGELFF	TGTGCCAGCGGGACTTTGACGGGGGAGCTGTTTTTT	TRBV27	TRBJ2-2	-	-	12
CASSYSGGPSYEQYF	TGTGCCAGCAGTTACTCGGGCGGGCCCTCCTACGAGCAGTACTTC	TRBV6-6	TRBJ2-7	-	-	15
CASSRGPLLNTEAFF	TGTGCCAGCAGCCGAGGGCCTTTACTGAACACTGAAGCTTTCTTT	TRBV7-8	TRBJ1-1	-	-	15
CSVEAVYNEQFF	TGCAGCGTTGAAGCCGTTTACAATGAGCAGTTCTTC	TRBV29-1	TRBJ2-1	-	once	12
CASSLAGSPHDTQYF	TGCGCCAGCAGCTTGGCGGGGTCCCCCCACGATACGCAGTATTTT	TRBV5-1	TRBJ2-3	-	-	15
CASSLGTSGSYEQYF	TGCGCCAGCAGCCTAGGGACTAGCGGGAGCTACGAGCAGTACTTC	TRBV5-1	TRBJ2-7	TRBD2	-	15
CASRRTSGETQYF	TGTGCCAGCAGAAGGACTAGCGGAGAGACCCAGTACTTC	TRBV6-5	TRBJ2-5	TRBD2	-	13
CASSFATSGSEQFF	TGTGCCAGCAGCTTTGCCACTAGCGGTAGTGAGCAGTTCTTC	TRBV13	TRBJ2-1	TRBD2	-	14
CASSLVVGETGYYVGEQFF	TGTGCCAGCAGCTTAGTCGTAGGGGAGACAGGGTACTATGTGGGTGAGCAGTTCTTC	TRBV13	TRBJ2-1	TRBD1	-	19
CASSPQDRGWHEQYF	TGTGCCAGCTCACCCCAAGACAGGGGCTGGCACGAGCAGTACTTC	TRBV18	TRBJ2-7	TRBD1	-	15
CASSTQTGVSAYEQYF	TGTGCCAGCAGCACACAGACAGGGGTATCTGCCTACGAGCAGTACTTC	TRBV9	TRBJ2-7	TRBD1	-	16
CASSLTGRTEAFF	TGTGCCAGCAGTTTAACAGGGCGGACTGAAGCTTTCTTT	TRBV27	TRBJ1-1	-	few	13
CASSPGDFTGPETQYF	TGTGCCAGCAGCCCCGGCGATTTTACAGGGCCAGAGACCCAGTACTTC	TRBV9	TRBJ2-5	-	-	16
CASSYSGTGNEKLFF	TGTGCCAGCAGTTATTCCGGGACAGGCAATGAAAAACTGTTTTTT	TRBV6-5	TRBJ1-4	TRBD1	-	15
CSVAPVLSGGAGDTQYF	TGCAGCGTTGCCCCCGTCCTTAGCGGGGGGGCTGGAGATACGCAGTATTTT	TRBV29-1	TRBJ2-3	TRBD2	-	17
CASSRTGTMNTEAFF	TGTGCCAGCTCAAGGACAGGAACCATGAACACTGAAGCTTTCTTT	TRBV18	TRBJ1-1	TRBD1	-	15
CASVPGQAGQPQHF	TGTGCTAGTGTCCCCGGACAGGCGGGTCAGCCCCAGCATTTT	TRBV12-5	TRBJ1-5	TRBD1	-	14
CASSSTGNYGYTF	TGTGCCAGCAGCTCGACAGGGAACTATGGCTACACCTTC	TRBV5-4	TRBJ1-2	TRBD1	-	13
CASSYDRGGTEAFF	TGTGCCAGCAGTTACGACAGGGGAGGAACTGAAGCTTTCTTT	TRBV6-5	TRBJ1-1	TRBD1	-	14
CASQRDQISGNTIYF	TGCGCCAGCCAGCGGGATCAAATCTCTGGAAACACCATATATTTT	TRBV5-1	TRBJ1-3	-	-	15
CASSQTGGFEAFF	TGTGCCAGCAGCCAAACAGGGGGCTTTGAAGCTTTCTTT	TRBV3-1/TRBV3-2	TRBJ1-1	TRBD1	few	13
CASSSLTGANTEAFF	TGCGCCAGCAGCTCCCTGACAGGGGCGAACACTGAAGCTTTCTTT	TRBV5-1	TRBJ1-1	TRBD1	-	15
CASSQKQTGVSYNEQFF	TGTGCCAGCAGCCAGAAACAAACAGGGGTCTCCTACAATGAGCAGTTCTTC	TRBV3-1/TRBV3-2	TRBJ2-1	TRBD1	-	17
CATSDLLQKETQYF	TGTGCCACCAGTGATTTGCTACAGAAAGAGACCCAGTACTTC	TRBV24-1	TRBJ2-5	-	-	14
CASGQGQGVGQPQHF	TGTGCTAGTGGCCAGGGACAGGGGGTGGGTCAGCCCCAGCATTTT	TRBV12-5	TRBJ1-5	TRBD1	-	15